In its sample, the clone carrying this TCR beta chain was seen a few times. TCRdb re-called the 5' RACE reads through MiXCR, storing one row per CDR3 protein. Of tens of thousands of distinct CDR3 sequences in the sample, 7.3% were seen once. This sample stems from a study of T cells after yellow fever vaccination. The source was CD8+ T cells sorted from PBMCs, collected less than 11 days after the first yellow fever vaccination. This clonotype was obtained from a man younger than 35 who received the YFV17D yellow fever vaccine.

In DNA form, the CDR3 reads TGTGCCAGCAGCTTAATGGGGGGTGGTGAGCAGTTCTTC. Amino acids: CASSLMGGGEQFF. The chain employs TRBV7-3 and TRBJ2-1; TRBD2 is a possible D gene (6 bases). The CDR3 spans 13 residues. Germline CDR1 is SGHTA and CDR2 is FQGTGA. V lost 1 base and J lost 9, with 10 bases in between.